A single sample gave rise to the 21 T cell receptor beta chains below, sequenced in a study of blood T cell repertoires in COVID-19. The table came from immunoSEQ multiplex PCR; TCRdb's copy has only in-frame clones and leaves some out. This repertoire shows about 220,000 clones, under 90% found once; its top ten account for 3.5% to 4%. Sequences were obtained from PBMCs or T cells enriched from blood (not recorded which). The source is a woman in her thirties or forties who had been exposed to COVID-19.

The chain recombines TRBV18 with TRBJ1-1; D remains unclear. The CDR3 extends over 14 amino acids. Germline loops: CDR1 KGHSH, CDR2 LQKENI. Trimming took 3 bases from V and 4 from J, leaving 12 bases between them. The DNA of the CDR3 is TGTGCCAGCTCACCGGGTCAGGTGGGCACTGAAGCTTTCTTT. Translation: CASSPGQVGTEAFF.

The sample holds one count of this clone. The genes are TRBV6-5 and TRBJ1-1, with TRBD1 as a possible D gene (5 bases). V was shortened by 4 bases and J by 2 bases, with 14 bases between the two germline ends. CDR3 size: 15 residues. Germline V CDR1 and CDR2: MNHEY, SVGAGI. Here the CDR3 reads CASSWRRQSNTEAFF. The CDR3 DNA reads TGTGCCAGCAGTTGGCGGAGACAGAGCAACACTGAAGCTTTCTTT.

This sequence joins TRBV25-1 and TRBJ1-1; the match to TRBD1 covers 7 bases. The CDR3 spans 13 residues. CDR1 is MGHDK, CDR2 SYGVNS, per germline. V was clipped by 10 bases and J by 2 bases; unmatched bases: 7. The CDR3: CANSDRANTEAFF. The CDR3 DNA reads TGTGCCAATTCCGACAGGGCCAACACTGAAGCTTTCTTT.

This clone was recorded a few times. CDR3 protein: CAIHSNYGYTF. The DNA for the CDR3 is TGTGCCATCCATTCTAACTATGGCTACACCTTC. The chain recombines TRBV6-5 with TRBJ1-2; D not resolved. V lost 10 bases and J lost 0, with 6 bases in between. Germline CDR1 is MNHEY and CDR2 is SVGAGI. The CDR3 covers 11 residues.

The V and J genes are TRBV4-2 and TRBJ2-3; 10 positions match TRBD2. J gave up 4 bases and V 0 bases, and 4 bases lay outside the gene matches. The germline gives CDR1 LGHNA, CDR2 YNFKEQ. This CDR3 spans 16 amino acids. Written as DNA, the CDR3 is TGTGCCAGCAGCCAAGATCAAGCGGGGGGGCCAGATACGCAGTATTTT. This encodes CASSQDQAGGPDTQYF.

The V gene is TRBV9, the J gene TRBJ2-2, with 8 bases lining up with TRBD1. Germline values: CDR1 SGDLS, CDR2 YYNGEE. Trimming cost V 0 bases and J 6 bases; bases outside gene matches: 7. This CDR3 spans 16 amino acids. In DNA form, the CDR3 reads TGTGCCAGCAGCGTAGTGGCACAGGGGGGTCCCGGGGAGCTGTTTTTT. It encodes CASSVVAQGGPGELFF.

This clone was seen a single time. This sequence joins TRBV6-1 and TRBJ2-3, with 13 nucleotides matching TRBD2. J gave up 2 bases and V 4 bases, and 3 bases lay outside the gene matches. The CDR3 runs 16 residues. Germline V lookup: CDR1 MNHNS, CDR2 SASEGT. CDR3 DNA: TGTGCCAGCAGTGGGACTAGCGGGGGACCCACAGATACGCAGTATTTT. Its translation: CASSGTSGGPTDTQYF.

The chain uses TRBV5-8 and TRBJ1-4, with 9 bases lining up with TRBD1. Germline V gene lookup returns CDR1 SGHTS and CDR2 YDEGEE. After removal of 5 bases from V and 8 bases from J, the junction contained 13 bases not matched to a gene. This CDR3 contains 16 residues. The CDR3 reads CASSDAPGQGGEKLFF. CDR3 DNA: TGTGCCAGCAGTGATGCTCCGGGACAGGGTGGCGAAAAACTGTTTTTT.

The DNA for the CDR3 is TGCGCCAGCAGCCGGACTAGCGGGGGGCCCTACGAGCAGTACTTC. It yields the protein CASSRTSGGPYEQYF. The rearrangement links TRBV5-1 to TRBJ2-7; 14 nucleotides agree with TRBD2. This CDR3 is 15 amino acids long. The junction had 2 bases not matched to a gene; V was cut back by 4 bases and J by 2 bases. CDR1 and CDR2 (germline): SGHRS, YFSETQ.

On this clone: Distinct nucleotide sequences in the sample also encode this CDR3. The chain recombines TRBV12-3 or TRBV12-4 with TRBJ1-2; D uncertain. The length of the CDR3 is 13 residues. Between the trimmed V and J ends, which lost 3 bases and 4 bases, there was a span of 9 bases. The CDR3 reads CASSLGGSYGYTF. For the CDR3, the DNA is TGTGCCAGCAGTTTGGGAGGGTCCTATGGCTACACCTTC.

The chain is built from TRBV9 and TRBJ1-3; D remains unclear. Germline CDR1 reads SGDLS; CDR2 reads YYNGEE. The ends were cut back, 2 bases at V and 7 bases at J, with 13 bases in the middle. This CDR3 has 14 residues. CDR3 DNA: TGTGCCAGCAGCGTTAGGTCCTCGGGGAACACCATATATTTT. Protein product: CASSVRSSGNTIYF.

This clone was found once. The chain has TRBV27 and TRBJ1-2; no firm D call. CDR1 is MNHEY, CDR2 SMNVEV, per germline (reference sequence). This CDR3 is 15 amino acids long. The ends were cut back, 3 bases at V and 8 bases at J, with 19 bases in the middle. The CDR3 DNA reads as TGTGCCAGCAGTTTCCTGGAGGAGAGGTGGTTGGGCTACACCTTC. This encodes CASSFLEERWLGYTF.

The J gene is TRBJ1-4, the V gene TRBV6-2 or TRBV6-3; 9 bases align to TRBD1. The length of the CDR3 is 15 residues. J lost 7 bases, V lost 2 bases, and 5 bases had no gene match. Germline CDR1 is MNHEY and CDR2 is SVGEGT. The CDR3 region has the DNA TGTGCCAGCAGTTACAGGGGACAGGGAGGTGAAAAACTGTTTTTT. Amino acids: CASSYRGQGGEKLFF.

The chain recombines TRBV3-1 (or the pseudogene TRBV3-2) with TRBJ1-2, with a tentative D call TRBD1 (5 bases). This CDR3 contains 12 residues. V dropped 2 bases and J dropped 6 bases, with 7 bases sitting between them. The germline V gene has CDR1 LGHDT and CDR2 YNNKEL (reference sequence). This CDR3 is CASSQLRDGYTF. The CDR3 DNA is TGTGCCAGCAGCCAACTCAGGGATGGCTACACCTTC.

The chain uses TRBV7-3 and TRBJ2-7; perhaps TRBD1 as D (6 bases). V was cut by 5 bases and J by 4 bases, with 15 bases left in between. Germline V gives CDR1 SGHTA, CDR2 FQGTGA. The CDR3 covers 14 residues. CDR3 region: CASSLGRGAYEQYF. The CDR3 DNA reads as TGTGCCAGCAGCCTAGGCAGGGGTGCATACGAGCAGTACTTC.

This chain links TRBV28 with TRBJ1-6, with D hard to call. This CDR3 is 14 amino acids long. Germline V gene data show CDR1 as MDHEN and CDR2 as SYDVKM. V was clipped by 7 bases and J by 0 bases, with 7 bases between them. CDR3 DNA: TGTGCCAGCACCGGGAGCTCCTATAATTCACCCCTCCACTTT. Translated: CASTGSSYNSPLHF.

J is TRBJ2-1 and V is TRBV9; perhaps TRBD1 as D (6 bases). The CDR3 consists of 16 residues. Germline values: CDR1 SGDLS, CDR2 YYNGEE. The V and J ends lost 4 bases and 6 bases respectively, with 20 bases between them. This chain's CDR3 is CASSPRPGEGGNEQFF. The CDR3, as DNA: TGTGCCAGCAGCCCCCGACCCGGCGAAGGGGGCAATGAGCAGTTCTTC.

For the CDR3, the DNA is TGTGCCACCAGTGACTCCCGGGACAGCATCCACAATGAGCAGTTCTTC. Translation: CATSDSRDSIHNEQFF. The chain has TRBV24-1 and TRBJ2-1; 7 nucleotides agree with TRBD1. The length of the CDR3 is 16 residues. In germline, CDR1 is KGHDR, CDR2 SFDVKD. The J segment lost 5 bases and the V segment lost 4 bases, leaving 10 bases of the junction unmatched.

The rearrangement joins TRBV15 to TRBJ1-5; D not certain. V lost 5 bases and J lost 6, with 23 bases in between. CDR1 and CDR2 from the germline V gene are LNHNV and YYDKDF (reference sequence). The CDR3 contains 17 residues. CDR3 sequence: CATSAGLKGIKLQPQHF. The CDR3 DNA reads TGTGCCACCAGCGCAGGCTTGAAAGGAATTAAGCTTCAGCCCCAGCATTTT.

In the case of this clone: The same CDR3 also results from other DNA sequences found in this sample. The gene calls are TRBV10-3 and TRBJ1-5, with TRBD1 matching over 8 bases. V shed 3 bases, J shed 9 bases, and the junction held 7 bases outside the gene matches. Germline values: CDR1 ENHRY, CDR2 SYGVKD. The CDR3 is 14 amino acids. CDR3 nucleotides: TGTGCCATCAGTGAATCAGGGGGCACCAGGCCCCAGCATTTT. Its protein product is CAISESGGTRPQHF.

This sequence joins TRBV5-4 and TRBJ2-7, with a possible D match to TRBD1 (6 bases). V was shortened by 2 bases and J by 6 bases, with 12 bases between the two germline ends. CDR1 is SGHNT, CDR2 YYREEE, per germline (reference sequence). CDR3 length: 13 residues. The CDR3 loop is CASSFGRGTEQYF. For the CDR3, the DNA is TGTGCCAGCAGCTTTGGCAGGGGAACCGAGCAGTACTTC.